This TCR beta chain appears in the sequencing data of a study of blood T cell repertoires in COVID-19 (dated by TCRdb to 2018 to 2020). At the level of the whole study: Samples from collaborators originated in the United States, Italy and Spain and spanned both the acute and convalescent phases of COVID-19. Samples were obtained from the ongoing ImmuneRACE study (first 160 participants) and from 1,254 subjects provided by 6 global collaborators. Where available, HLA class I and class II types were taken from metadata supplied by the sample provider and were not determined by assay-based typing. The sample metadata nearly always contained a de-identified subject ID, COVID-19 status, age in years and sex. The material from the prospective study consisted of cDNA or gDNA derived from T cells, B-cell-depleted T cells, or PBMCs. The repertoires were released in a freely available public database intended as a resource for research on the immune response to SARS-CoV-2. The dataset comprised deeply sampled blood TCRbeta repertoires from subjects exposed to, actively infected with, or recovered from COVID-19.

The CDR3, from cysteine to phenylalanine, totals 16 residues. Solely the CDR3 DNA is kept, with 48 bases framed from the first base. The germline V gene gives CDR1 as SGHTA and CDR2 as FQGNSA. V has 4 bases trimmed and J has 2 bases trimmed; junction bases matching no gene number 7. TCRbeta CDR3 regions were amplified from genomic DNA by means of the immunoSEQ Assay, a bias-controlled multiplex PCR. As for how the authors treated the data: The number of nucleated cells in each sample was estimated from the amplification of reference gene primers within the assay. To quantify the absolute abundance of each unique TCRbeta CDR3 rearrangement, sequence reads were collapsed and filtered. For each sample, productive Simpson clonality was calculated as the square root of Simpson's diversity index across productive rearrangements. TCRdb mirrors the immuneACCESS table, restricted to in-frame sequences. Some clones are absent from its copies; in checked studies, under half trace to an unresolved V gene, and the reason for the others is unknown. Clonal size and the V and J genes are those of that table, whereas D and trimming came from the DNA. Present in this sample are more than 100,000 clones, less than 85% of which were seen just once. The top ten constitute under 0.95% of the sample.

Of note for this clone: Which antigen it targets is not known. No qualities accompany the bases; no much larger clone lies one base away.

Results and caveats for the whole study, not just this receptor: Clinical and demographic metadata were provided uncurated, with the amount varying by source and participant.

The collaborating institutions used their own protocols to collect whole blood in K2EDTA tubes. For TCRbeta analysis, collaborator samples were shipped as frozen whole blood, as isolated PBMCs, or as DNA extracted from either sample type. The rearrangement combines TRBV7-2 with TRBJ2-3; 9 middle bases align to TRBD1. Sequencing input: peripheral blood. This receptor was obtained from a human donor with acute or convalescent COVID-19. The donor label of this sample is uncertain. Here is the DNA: TGTGCCAGCAGCTGGACAGGGGACGTCCTCACAGATACGCAGTATTTT. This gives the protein CASSWTGDVLTDTQYF.